Given below is one T cell receptor (beta chain) in context. Clones were read by immunoSEQ multiplex PCR, and TCRdb kept only the in-frame ones, dropping some. The data show roughly 350,000 clones, about 89% seen once. This sample was included in a study of blood T cell repertoires in COVID-19. Study overall: Spain, Italy and the United States supplied samples that represented acute and convalescent COVID-19.

The sequencing input was peripheral blood. The receptor's source is a woman in her forties or fifties with COVID-19, enrolled during active disease.

DNA of the CDR3: TGTGCCAGTAGTAGTGGACAGGTGAGCTCCTACAATGAGCAGTTCTTC. It is translated as CASSSGQVSSYNEQFF. The gene calls are TRBV19 and TRBJ2-1; 7 nucleotides agree with TRBD1. Unmatched junction bases numbered 6, after V lost 4 bases and J lost 0 bases. This CDR3 spans 16 amino acids. The germline V gene has CDR1 LNHDA and CDR2 SQIVND (reference sequence).